The sequence of this T cell receptor (beta chain) was determined in a study of response to subunit inactivated influenza vaccine (dated by TCRdb to the late 2010s). About the full investigation: The study used deep quantitative T cell receptor repertoire profiling to track responses to a trivalent subunit inactivated influenza vaccine.

The investigation overall reported the following: It was suggested by the authors that each seasonal influenza vaccination may recruit only a limited number of new T cells.

The germline V gene (reference sequence) yields DFQATT for CDR1 and SNEGSKA for CDR2. The CDR3 measures 14 amino acids from cysteine to phenylalanine. The kept DNA is CDR3 alone, 42 bases in frame from the first base. V loses 7 bases, J loses 6 bases, and the germline ends lie 16 bases apart. Library preparation used RT-PCR. The sequencer listed for this sample is Illumina HiSeq 2500. In TCRdb, the public reads were trimmed at Q25 with fastp and aligned with MiXCR, with productive beta chains retained. Identical CDR3 proteins give one entry, which carries the most common genes and DNA. The sample profile shows hundreds of thousands of distinct CDR3 sequences; about a fifth of them were found once. The ten largest clones add up to 11% of the sample. This clonotype has only a few counts. Its antigen is unknown. Base qualities are not provided; no much larger clone lies one nucleotide away.

The chain was built from TRBV20-1 and TRBJ1-6, with the D gene call left open. The sequence was collected from a man aged 50 or older who received an inactivated influenza vaccine. Donor details come from another sample of the same person, matched by shared clones. Sample: PBMCs from blood, taken 5 days after vaccination. The DNA sequence is as follows: TGCAGTGGGTCAAACCGAGATGGTAATTCACCCCTCCACTTT. Translated, this is CSGSNRDGNSPLHF.